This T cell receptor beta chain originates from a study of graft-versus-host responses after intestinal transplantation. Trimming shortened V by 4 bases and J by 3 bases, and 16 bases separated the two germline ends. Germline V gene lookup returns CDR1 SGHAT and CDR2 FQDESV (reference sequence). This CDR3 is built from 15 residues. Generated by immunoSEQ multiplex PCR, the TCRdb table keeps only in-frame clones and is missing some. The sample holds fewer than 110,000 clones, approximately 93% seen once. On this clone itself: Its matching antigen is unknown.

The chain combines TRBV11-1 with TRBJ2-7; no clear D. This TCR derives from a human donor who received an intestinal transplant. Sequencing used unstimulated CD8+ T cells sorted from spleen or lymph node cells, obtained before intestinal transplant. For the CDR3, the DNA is TGTGCCAGCAGCTCCCGACTGACGGCAAACTACGAGCAGTACTTC. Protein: CASSSRLTANYEQYF.